This T cell receptor beta chain was identified during a study of blood T cell repertoires in COVID-19. Study at large: Samples of COVID-19 (acute and convalescent) were obtained from the United States, Italy and Spain. Sample material is recorded as cDNA or gDNA derived from T cells, B-cell-depleted T cells, or PBMCs.

Under the authors' procedure: Reference gene primers were amplified, and this amplification served to estimate nucleated cell counts. Libraries were prepared by immunoSEQ multiplex PCR; TCRdb keeps only in-frame clonotypes and omits some of them. V and J calls and clone size are copied from that table; D and trimming were computed from the DNA. This table holds approximately 210,000 clones, 75% to 90% found once. V lost 10 bases to trimming and J lost 6 bases, with 11 bases between them. Germline CDR1 and CDR2: SGHNT and YYREEE (reference sequence). The CDR3 loop spans 12 amino acids. The rearrangement uses TRBV5-4 and TRBJ1-6, with TRBD1 as a possible D gene (5 bases). Specimen: peripheral blood. The clonotype was recovered from a man in his forties or fifties with acute or convalescent COVID-19. CDR3 in amino acids: CAVGQINSPLHF. The CDR3 DNA is TGTGCCGTGGGGCAGATTAATTCACCCCTCCACTTT.